Following are 25 T cell receptor beta chains from one sample sequenced in a study of T cells after yellow fever vaccination. TCRdb passed the 5' RACE reads through MiXCR, listing each CDR3 protein once. The sample yields around 330,000 distinct CDR3 sequences, roughly 4% seen once. The specimen was PBMCs, collected on the day of the yellow fever booster vaccination. These receptor sequences come from a man aged 18 to 29 who received the YFV17D yellow fever vaccine.

This clonotype was seen many times. The CDR3 region has the DNA TGTGCCAGCAGCCTGAAGAAAGTTTCTAGCAATCAGCCCCAGCATTTT. This gives the protein CASSLKKVSSNQPQHF. The chain has TRBV12-3 or TRBV12-4 and TRBJ1-5; D gene ambiguous. The CDR3 is made up of 16 amino acids. The V gene lost 6 bases and the J gene lost 0 bases, with 15 bases spanning the gap.

This clonotype was counted many times. The chain combines TRBV7-2 with TRBJ2-5, with D hard to call. V lost 2 bases, J lost 5 bases, and 12 bases lay in between. The CDR3 covers 14 residues. The V gene's germline CDR1 is SGHTA and CDR2 FQGNSA. CDR3 protein: CASSLIHAVETQYF. The CDR3 region has the DNA TGTGCCAGCAGCTTAATCCATGCTGTTGAGACCCAGTACTTC.

A few counts support this clonotype. V and J are TRBV7-2 and TRBJ1-5; D gene unclear. V was shortened by 4 bases and J by 7 bases, with 17 bases between the two germline ends. This CDR3 has 15 amino acids. The germline V gene encodes CDR1 SGHTA and CDR2 FQGNSA. CDR3 residues: CASSWTWDRGQPQHF. In DNA, the CDR3 is TGTGCCAGCAGCTGGACCTGGGATCGAGGGCAGCCCCAGCATTTT.

There are many counts of this clonotype. The CDR3 coding sequence is TGCGCCAGCAGCCAAGATCTTAGGGACACCCTTCAGTCCCTCCACTTT. Protein product: CASSQDLRDTLQSLHF. The rearrangement links TRBV4-3 to TRBJ1-6; a weak D match, TRBD1 (6 bases). CDR1 LGHNA and CDR2 YSLEER come from the germline V gene. V was cut by 0 bases and J by 14 bases, with 20 bases left in between. The CDR3 sequence is 16 residues long.

This clonotype was picked up many times. J is TRBJ2-3 and V is TRBV20-1; the D is unclear. Germline CDR1 and CDR2: DFQATT and SNEGSKA (reference sequence). Trimming removed 4 bases from V and 3 bases from J, with 23 bases in between. This CDR3 is built from 17 residues. The CDR3 here is CSANPYLAPRATDTQYF. In nucleotides, the CDR3 is TGCAGTGCTAACCCCTACCTCGCTCCACGCGCGACAGATACGCAGTATTTT.

This clonotype appeared a few times. The chain is built from TRBV7-2 and TRBJ2-1; D unclear. V lost 1 base and J 7 bases, leaving 8 bases between the germline ends. The germline V gene encodes CDR1 SGHTA and CDR2 FQGNSA. The CDR3 sequence is 13 residues long. The CDR3 nucleotides read TGTGCCAGCAGCTTAGTTGTCCGGAATGAGCAGTTCTTC. This codes for CASSLVVRNEQFF.

This clonotype was observed at least ten times. The chain is built from TRBV29-1 and TRBJ1-3; D is unclear. V dropped 0 bases and J dropped 3 bases, with 12 bases sitting between them. This CDR3 has 15 amino acids. The germline V gene encodes CDR1 SQVTM and CDR2 ANQGSEA. The CDR3 DNA reads TGCAGCGTTGAAGATTGGAAAGTGGGTGGAAACACCATATATTTT. It yields the protein CSVEDWKVGGNTIYF.

This clonotype was detected a few times. The V call is TRBV4-1, the J call TRBJ2-2, with a weak D call TRBD1 (6 bases). Germline-derived CDR1 and CDR2 are MGHRA and YSYEKL. Trimming shortened V by 0 bases and J by 0 bases, and 8 bases separated the two germline ends. CDR3 length equals 16 residues. The CDR3 DNA reads TGCGCCAGCAGCCAAGAAACAGGGACGAACACCGGGGAGCTGTTTTTT. Its translation: CASSQETGTNTGELFF.

This clonotype was counted only a few times. The rearrangement joins TRBV10-3 to TRBJ2-7, with D unresolved. Germline V gene data show CDR1 as ENHRY and CDR2 as SYGVKD. V was clipped by 10 bases and J by 0 bases, with 16 bases between them. This CDR3 has 14 amino acids. The CDR3 loop reads CATRRAASSYEQYV. The CDR3 DNA is TGTGCCACCCGTCGGGCCGCTAGCTCCTACGAGCAGTACGTC.

This clonotype has at least ten counts. This sequence joins TRBV9 and TRBJ2-2; the D is unclear. This CDR3 has 15 residues. CDR1 SGDLS and CDR2 YYNGEE come from the germline V gene. Deletions cut 5 bases from V and 0 bases from J, with 11 bases between. CDR3 in DNA: TGTGCCAGCAGTTACCGTTCCGCGAACACCGGGGAGCTGTTTTTT. Translated, it gives CASSYRSANTGELFF.

This clonotype has ten or more counts. V gene TRBV9 combines with J gene TRBJ2-3; D remains ambiguous. The CDR3 has 14 residues. V gave up 0 bases and J gave up 2 bases, with 7 bases separating them. Germline CDR1 and CDR2: SGDLS and YYNGEE. This CDR3 reads CASSVVPYTDTQYF. The DNA of the CDR3 is TGTGCCAGCAGCGTAGTCCCGTACACAGATACGCAGTATTTT.

The rearrangement uses TRBV5-1 and TRBJ2-1, with TRBD2 matching over 8 bases. The J segment lost 8 bases and the V segment lost 0 bases, leaving 13 bases of the junction unmatched. Germline CDR1 reads SGHRS; CDR2 reads YFSETQ. The CDR3 covers 17 residues. The CDR3 region is CASSLVLAGGQWDEQFF. CDR3 in DNA: TGCGCCAGCAGCTTGGTACTGGCGGGGGGCCAGTGGGATGAGCAGTTCTTC.

This clonotype was picked up many times. The rearrangement joins TRBV11-2 to TRBJ2-5, with D possibly being TRBD1 or TRBD2 (7 bases each). This CDR3 comprises 14 residues. Germline CDR1 and CDR2: SGHAT and FQNNGV. Trimming pared 3 bases from V and 2 bases from J, leaving 10 bases between. CDR3 in amino acids: CASSFQGGQETQYF. The CDR3, as DNA: TGTGCCAGCAGCTTCCAGGGGGGGCAAGAGACCCAGTACTTC. The full variable domain, its missing parts supplied by reference TRBV11-2 and TRBJ2-5, is EAGVAQSPRYKIIEKRQSVAFWCNPISGHATLYWYQQILGQGPKLLIQFQNNGVVDDSQLPKDRFSAERLKGVDSTLKIQPAKLEDSAVYLCASSFQGGQETQYFGPGTRLLVL.

This clonotype was seen repeatedly, ten times or more. J is TRBJ2-3 and V is TRBV4-1, with D perhaps TRBD1 (6 bases). Germline V lookup: CDR1 MGHRA, CDR2 YSYEKL. This CDR3 is 15 amino acids long. V lost 5 bases and J lost 2, with 14 bases in between. Here the CDR3 DNA reads TGCGCCAGCAGCGGGACAACTCTTGTCACAGATACGCAGTATTTT. This gives the protein CASSGTTLVTDTQYF.

The chain is built from TRBV7-2 and TRBJ2-5; 7 bases agree with TRBD2. The CDR3 is 16 residues long. J lost 1 base, V lost 0 bases, and 5 bases had no gene match. CDR1 and CDR2 from the germline V gene are SGHTA and FQGNSA. The CDR3 reads CASSLAPRGIQETQYF. The CDR3 DNA reads TGTGCCAGCAGCTTAGCTCCGCGGGGGATCCAAGAGACCCAGTACTTC.

Remarks on this clonotype: An end of the junction differs from the germline gene, which may be a read error. The V call is TRBV4-2, the J call TRBJ2-1; maybe TRBD1 (6 bases). CDR1 and CDR2 (germline): LGHNA, YNFKEQ. CDR3 length: 15 residues. The CDR3 nucleotides are TGTGCCAGCAGCCAAGCGAGGGGGTCCTTCAATGAGCAGTTCTTC. Its translation: CASSQARGSFNEQFF.

This clonotype came up many times. The genes are TRBV29-1 and TRBJ2-7, with D maybe TRBD1 (6 bases). Germline V gives CDR1 SQVTM, CDR2 ANQGSEA. The CDR3 length is 12 residues. Trimming took off 3 bases at V and 6 bases at J, with 12 bases between the two ends. CDR3 nucleotide sequence: TGCAGCGTTGAGAACAGGGAAGGCGAGCAGTACGTC. This codes for CSVENREGEQYV.

This clonotype was counted many times. V gene TRBV9 combines with J gene TRBJ1-2, with 8 bases aligning to TRBD1. This CDR3 contains 15 residues. The germline V gene encodes CDR1 SGDLS and CDR2 YYNGEE. V dropped 0 bases and J dropped 2; count of bases not matched to a gene: 3. CDR3 sequence: CASSVGGTGNYGYTF. The DNA for the CDR3 is TGTGCCAGCAGCGTAGGAGGGACAGGCAACTATGGCTACACCTTC.

This clonotype was counted between two and nine times. This chain uses TRBV7-9 with TRBJ2-2; perhaps TRBD2 as D (5 bases). Germline V lookup: CDR1 SEHNR, CDR2 FQNEAQ (reference sequence). This CDR3 is built from 12 residues. V lost 11 bases, J lost 3 bases, and 10 bases lay in between. CDR3 amino acids: CAGEEDTGELFF. The CDR3 nucleotides are TGTGCCGGAGAGGAGGACACCGGGGAGCTGTTTTTT.

This clonotype came up a few times. J is TRBJ2-5 and V is TRBV7-8; 8 bases match TRBD1. The CDR3 runs to 16 residues. The junction had 11 bases not matched to a gene; V was cut back by 5 bases and J by 3 bases. Germline V gives CDR1 SGHVS, CDR2 FQNEAQ. The CDR3: CASSRAHGQGKETQYF. The CDR3 DNA reads as TGTGCCAGCAGCCGTGCCCATGGACAGGGAAAAGAGACCCAGTACTTC.

This clonotype was recorded many times. The CDR3 sequence: CASSLFSGELYEQYF. CDR3 sequence (DNA): TGTGCCAGCAGCTTATTCTCGGGAGAGCTCTACGAGCAGTACTTC. The chain links TRBV11-2 to TRBJ2-7; the D gene is possibly TRBD2 (6 bases). The CDR3 covers 15 residues. Per the germline V gene, CDR1 is SGHAT and CDR2 is FQNNGV. The germline V and J ends were trimmed by 2 bases and 3 bases, with 14 bases remaining between them.

This clonotype occurred a few times. The chain combines TRBV29-1 with TRBJ2-3; D tentatively fits TRBD1 or TRBD2 (5 bases each). The CDR3 length is 15 residues. Germline CDR1 and CDR2: SQVTM and ANQGSEA. Trimming took off 3 bases at V and 4 bases at J, with 17 bases between the two ends. CDR3 nucleotides: TGCAGCGTTGACGCCGGGACCCCCCGCCCAGATACGCAGTATTTT. This gives the protein CSVDAGTPRPDTQYF.

The CDR3 DNA is TGCAGTGCTAGAGAGGGGGGTTGGACTGAAGCTTTCTTT. Protein: CSAREGGWTEAFF. J is TRBJ1-1 and V is TRBV20-1; possible D gene TRBD1, 5 bases. The CDR3 covers 13 residues. The germline V and J ends were trimmed by 0 bases and 5 bases, with 10 bases remaining between them. Germline V gene data show CDR1 as DFQATT and CDR2 as SNEGSKA (reference sequence).

This clonotype appeared many times. The chain has TRBV7-3 and TRBJ2-1; 10 nucleotides align to TRBD1. Germline assignment: CDR1 SGHTA and CDR2 FQGTGA. The CDR3 length is 15 residues. V trimming: 5 bases; J trimming: 5 bases; junction bases outside the gene matches: 6. Here the CDR3 DNA reads TGTGCCAGCAGCCAGACAGGGGGCATCAACAATGAGCAGTTCTTC. This sequence encodes CASSQTGGINNEQFF.

This chain connects TRBV7-8 to TRBJ1-1, with D hard to call. The V gene lost 8 bases and the J gene lost 1 base, with 11 bases spanning the gap. Germline CDR1 reads SGHVS; CDR2 reads FQNEAQ. The CDR3 covers 13 residues. The DNA for the CDR3 is TGTGCCAGCCGGGGTCAGACGAACACTGAAGCTTTCTTT. Its protein is CASRGQTNTEAFF.